Listed below are T cell receptor beta chains from one sample, sequenced in a study of blood T cell repertoires in COVID-19. Sequencing used immunoSEQ multiplex PCR; TCRdb keeps in-frame clones, though not all of them. The sample lists around 320,000 clones, about nine tenths occurring once. Sequenced input: peripheral blood. The receptors derive from a woman in her thirties with COVID-19, enrolled during active disease. Both conserved end residues are part of each CDR3. Each record gives: V gene, clone size, J gene, D gene, CDR3 DNA, CDR3 protein. A D gene is named only where the DNA matches it firmly. Size tells how often a clone was seen (once, few, many) or the class of an expanded clone, and some rows leave it out.

v_gene: TRBV3-1/TRBV3-2
abundance: NA
j_gene: TRBJ1-2
d_gene: NA
CDR3nt: TGTGCCAGCAGCCAACTGGGCCCGGGGATCTATGGCTACACCTTC
CDR3aa: CASSQLGPGIYGYTF

v_gene: TRBV7-2
abundance: NA
j_gene: TRBJ1-6
d_gene: NA
CDR3nt: TGTGCCAGCAGCTTATTCGGTAATTCACCCCTCCACTTT
CDR3aa: CASSLFGNSPLHF

v_gene: TRBV5-4
abundance: few
j_gene: TRBJ2-2
d_gene: TRBD2
CDR3nt: TGTGCCAGCAGCTTGTGGCTAGCGGGGGTTAACACCGGGGAGCTGTTTTTT
CDR3aa: CASSLWLAGVNTGELFF

v_gene: TRBV3-1/TRBV3-2
abundance: NA
j_gene: TRBJ1-1
d_gene: NA
CDR3nt: TGTGCCGCTAGACAGTCTGAAGCTTTCTTT
CDR3aa: CAARQSEAFF

v_gene: TRBV6-1
abundance: NA
j_gene: TRBJ2-5
d_gene: NA
CDR3nt: TGTGCCAGCAGTGAAGTGCATATGGGGGGAGGGACCCAGTACTTC
CDR3aa: CASSEVHMGGGTQYF

v_gene: TRBV28
abundance: NA
j_gene: TRBJ1-1
d_gene: NA
CDR3nt: TGTGCCAGCAGTTTATTTATTTCGGGGGGAGGGGCGAAGGCTTTCTTT
CDR3aa: CASSLFISGGGAKAFF

v_gene: TRBV3-1/TRBV3-2
abundance: NA
j_gene: TRBJ1-2
d_gene: TRBD1
CDR3nt: TGTGCCAGCAGCCAAGGACAGGGTGGCAGCTATGGCTACACCTTC
CDR3aa: CASSQGQGGSYGYTF

v_gene: TRBV7-2
abundance: NA
j_gene: TRBJ2-7
d_gene: TRBD1
CDR3nt: TGTGCCAGCAGCTTGGGACAGGGGGAAGAGCAGTACTTC
CDR3aa: CASSLGQGEEQYF

v_gene: TRBV24-1
abundance: many
j_gene: TRBJ1-2
d_gene: TRBD1
CDR3nt: TGTGCCATAGGGACGTCCCGGGACAGAGACTATGGCTACACCTTC
CDR3aa: CAIGTSRDRDYGYTF

v_gene: TRBV21-1
abundance: NA
j_gene: TRBJ1-1
d_gene: NA
CDR3nt: TGTGCCAGCAGCAAAGTCCCTGACAGGGAGAACACTGAAGCTTTCTTT
CDR3aa: CASSKVPDRENTEAFF

v_gene: TRBV25-1
abundance: few
j_gene: TRBJ1-6
d_gene: NA
CDR3nt: TGTGCCAGCAGTGAATTTGAGTATTCACCCCTCCACTTT
CDR3aa: CASSEFEYSPLHF

v_gene: TRBV18
abundance: NA
j_gene: TRBJ1-3
d_gene: NA
CDR3nt: TGTGCCAGCTCTAGGGGATCTGGAAACACCATATATTTT
CDR3aa: CASSRGSGNTIYF

v_gene: TRBV5-1
abundance: NA
j_gene: TRBJ2-7
d_gene: TRBD1
CDR3nt: TGCGCCAGCAGCCGGTGGGCGGACAGGTCGCGGGTTAACTCCTACGAGCAGTACTTC
CDR3aa: CASSRWADRSRVNSYEQYF

v_gene: TRBV7-8
abundance: once
j_gene: TRBJ1-1
d_gene: NA
CDR3nt: TGTGCCAGCAGCTTACTCCCGGGGAGGACTGAAGCTTTCTTT
CDR3aa: CASSLLPGRTEAFF

v_gene: TRBV27
abundance: NA
j_gene: TRBJ2-7
d_gene: NA
CDR3nt: TGTGCCAGCAGTTTCACAGGGACCCACGAGCAGTACTTC
CDR3aa: CASSFTGTHEQYF

v_gene: TRBV6-1
abundance: NA
j_gene: TRBJ2-6
d_gene: NA
CDR3nt: TGTGCCAGCAGTGAACTAAGCTCTGGGGCCAACGTCCTGACTTTC
CDR3aa: CASSELSSGANVLTF

v_gene: TRBV4-1
abundance: NA
j_gene: TRBJ1-1
d_gene: NA
CDR3nt: TGCGCCAGCAGCCAATATGGCGGGGAAAACACTGAAGCTTTCTTT
CDR3aa: CASSQYGGENTEAFF

v_gene: TRBV2
abundance: NA
j_gene: TRBJ1-5
d_gene: TRBD1
CDR3nt: TGTGCCAGCAGTGAGGGACAGGGCCATCAGCCCCAGCATTTT
CDR3aa: CASSEGQGHQPQHF